The clone carrying this T cell receptor beta chain was seen many times. What it binds is not known. The data were obtained in a study of early T cells in non-severe SARS-CoV-2 infection. For the study at large: Bulk RNA isolated from unsorted whole blood underwent sequencing; chains were not paired.

Attachment of unique molecular identifiers to individual cDNA molecules was performed. TCRdb independently ran MiXCR on the 5' RACE reads; one entry per CDR3 protein. The sample includes around 63,000 distinct CDR3 sequences, approximately 13% of them seen just once. The CDR3 contains 16 residues. Germline CDR1 and CDR2: SGHAT and FQNNGV. The ends were cut back, 1 base at V and 1 base at J, with 11 bases in the middle. Notes on the study in general: Missing private and CD4 specificities, VDJdb matching favored anti-spike CD8 responses.

The material sequenced was whole blood. The rearrangement joins TRBV11-2 to TRBJ2-1, with D hard to call. This clonotype was obtained from an adult who was a healthcare worker with PCR-confirmed SARS-CoV-2 infection or an uninfected control (not recorded which). CDR3 region: CASSLVGSFSYNEQFF. The CDR3 DNA sequence: TGTGCCAGCAGCTTAGTCGGGTCCTTTTCCTACAATGAGCAGTTCTTC.